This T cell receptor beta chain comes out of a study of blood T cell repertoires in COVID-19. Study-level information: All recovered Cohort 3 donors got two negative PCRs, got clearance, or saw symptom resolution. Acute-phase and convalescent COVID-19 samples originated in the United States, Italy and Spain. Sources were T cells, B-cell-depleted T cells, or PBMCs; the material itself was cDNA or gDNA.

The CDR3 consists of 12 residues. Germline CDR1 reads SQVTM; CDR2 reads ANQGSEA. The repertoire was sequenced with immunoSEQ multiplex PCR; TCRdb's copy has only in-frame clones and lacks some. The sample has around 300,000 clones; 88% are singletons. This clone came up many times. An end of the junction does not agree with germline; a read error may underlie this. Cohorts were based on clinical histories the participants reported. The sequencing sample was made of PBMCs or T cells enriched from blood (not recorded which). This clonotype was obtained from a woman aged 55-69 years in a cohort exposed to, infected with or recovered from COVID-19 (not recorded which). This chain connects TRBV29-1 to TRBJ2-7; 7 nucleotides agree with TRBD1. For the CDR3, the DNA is TGCAGCGCCGGGGACAGCTCCCGCGACCCTCTTTTC. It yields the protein CSAGDSSRDPLF.